These T cell receptor beta chains were read from a single sample in a study of T cells in Graves' hyperthyroidism and ophthalmopathy. Using its own MiXCR run on the multiplex PCR reads, TCRdb lists one record per CDR3 protein. The sample consists of under 400,000 distinct CDR3 sequences, about 20% of them appearing once. The specimen was blood. Receptors were obtained from a woman between 50 and 59 years old with Graves' hyperthyroidism. The CDR3 runs from the conserved cysteine through the conserved F or W. Fields, in order: V gene, clone size, D gene, CDR3 length, J gene, CDR3 protein, CDR3 DNA. D genes are given only for firm matches. Only some rows state a clone size, as once, few, many or a class for expanded clones.

TRBV27	-	TRBD1	14	TRBJ1-2	CASRGQGANYGYTF	TGTGCCAGCAGGGGACAGGGAGCTAACTATGGCTACACCTTC
TRBV28	-	TRBD2	15	TRBJ2-5	CASSLRLAGVETQYF	TGTGCCAGCAGTTTAAGACTAGCGGGCGTAGAGACCCAGTACTTC
TRBV13	-	-	13	TRBJ1-2	CASSLQTNYGYTF	TGTGCCAGCAGCTTACAGACTAACTATGGCTACACCTTC
TRBV28	many	-	13	TRBJ1-2	CASSLFDSYGYTF	TGTGCCAGCAGTTTGTTTGACAGCTATGGCTACACCTTC
TRBV30	many	-	12	TRBJ1-1	CAWSPGSTEAFF	TGTGCCTGGAGTCCGGGGAGCACTGAAGCTTTCTTT
TRBV29-1	few	-	12	TRBJ1-1	CSALQGYTEAFF	TGCAGCGCCCTCCAGGGGTACACTGAAGCTTTCTTT
TRBV4-2	few	-	16	TRBJ2-2	CASSQDQQVYTGELFF	TGTGCCAGCAGCCAAGATCAGCAGGTGTACACCGGGGAGCTGTTTTTT
TRBV6-1	few	TRBD1	14	TRBJ1-1	CASTSGGMNAEAFF	TGTGCCAGCACCTCAGGGGGAATGAACGCTGAAGCTTTCTTT
TRBV4-1	-	-	15	TRBJ2-3	CASSQGPSSTDTQYF	TGCGCCAGCAGCCAAGGGCCTTCTAGCACAGATACGCAGTATTTT
TRBV27	few	TRBD2	16	TRBJ2-1	CASSPTSGGASGEQFF	TGTGCCAGCAGTCCGACTAGCGGGGGGGCCAGTGGTGAGCAGTTCTTC
TRBV18	many	TRBD1	13	TRBJ2-7	CASLQTGSDEQYF	TGTGCCAGCTTACAGACAGGGTCGGACGAGCAGTACTTC
TRBV9	-	-	14	TRBJ2-2	CASSVVVGTGELFF	TGTGCCAGCAGCGTAGTGGTAGGCACCGGGGAGCTGTTTTTT
TRBV30	many	-	13	TRBJ2-5	CAWSGAGGETQYF	TGTGCCTGGAGTGGGGCAGGCGGGGAAACCCAGTACTTC
TRBV28	-	-	14	TRBJ1-2	CASNKPGPEEGYTF	TGTGCCAGCAATAAACCGGGACCCGAGGAAGGCTACACCTTC
TRBV20-1	many	TRBD1	14	TRBJ2-7	CSARGIQDIYEQYF	TGCAGTGCCAGGGGGATTCAGGATATCTACGAGCAGTACTTC